The 22 T cell receptor beta chains presented below share a single source sample, sequenced in a study of cytomegalovirus exposure and HLA in healthy donors. The PCR ran on 60 Vbeta and 13 Jbeta primers. The method was immunoSEQ multiplex PCR; TCRdb's version includes in-frame clones alone and lacks a portion of them. The sample consists of 140,000 or so clones, less than 85% of them appearing once. Sequencing used PBMCs. These receptors all stem from a man in his late teens or twenties in good health and CMV-seropositive.

The rearrangement links TRBV9 to TRBJ2-3; maybe TRBD1 (7 bases). V dropped 3 bases and J dropped 4 bases, with 15 bases sitting between them. This CDR3 is built from 15 residues. From germline, CDR1 is SGDLS and CDR2 YYNGEE. CDR3 nucleotides: TGTGCCAGCAGCGGGGAGGACAGGAGCTCAGATACGCAGTATTTT. Translation: CASSGEDRSSDTQYF.

J is TRBJ1-1 and V is TRBV7-3; perhaps TRBD1 as D (5 bases). The germline V gene has CDR1 SGHTA and CDR2 FQGTGA. V was trimmed by 6 bases and J by 3 bases, leaving 11 bases between them. The CDR3 is 13 residues long. The CDR3, as DNA: TGTGCCAGCAGGGGCGAAGGGGACACTGAAGCTTTCTTT. Protein: CASRGEGDTEAFF.

J is TRBJ1-1 and V is TRBV13; D call uncertain. Trimming stripped 0 bases from V and 6 bases from J, with 5 bases between. This CDR3 region has 12 residues. Per the germline V gene, CDR1 is PRHDT and CDR2 is FYEKMQ (reference sequence). Here the CDR3 reads CASSLGHPEAFF. The CDR3 bases are TGTGCCAGCAGCTTAGGACACCCTGAAGCTTTCTTT.

The chain combines TRBV4-3 with TRBJ2-3; 8 bases fit TRBD1. Unmatched junction bases numbered 9, after V lost 4 bases and J lost 3 bases. The CDR3 has 16 amino acids. Per germline, CDR1 LGHNA and CDR2 YSLEER. CDR3 in DNA: TGCGCCAGCAGCCGGGGCGCAGGGGGCCGGACAGATACGCAGTATTTT. This encodes CASSRGAGGRTDTQYF.

The chain uses TRBV18 and TRBJ2-1, with TRBD1 matching over 10 bases. This CDR3 has 17 residues. With V trimmed by 5 bases and J by 7 bases, 14 bases remained unmatched. Germline V gives CDR1 KGHSH, CDR2 LQKENI. The CDR3 DNA follows: TGTGCCAGCTCAGCCTGGACTGGGACAGGGGCGGGGAATGAGCAGTTCTTC. It specifies CASSAWTGTGAGNEQFF.

The rearrangement links TRBV7-8 to TRBJ1-1; 7 bases line up with TRBD1. Germline trimming cut 5 bases from V and 0 bases from J; bases unmatched to any gene: 3. The CDR3 sequence is 14 residues long. Germline lookup yields CDR1 SGHVS and CDR2 FQNEAQ. CDR3 loop: CASSPGQMNTEAFF. The CDR3 DNA reads TGTGCCAGCAGCCCGGGACAGATGAACACTGAAGCTTTCTTT.

The chain uses TRBV6-5 and TRBJ2-7; TRBD1 matches at 10 bases. The CDR3 extends over 14 amino acids. Germline CDR1 MNHEY, CDR2 SVGAGI. The V segment lost 5 bases and the J segment 5 bases; nucleotides outside the gene matches: 6. Here the CDR3 reads CASSQTGGLNEQYF. The DNA for the CDR3 is TGTGCCAGCAGTCAGACAGGGGGCTTGAACGAGCAGTACTTC.

This chain connects TRBV14 to TRBJ2-2, with D perhaps TRBD1 (5 bases). V dropped 6 bases and J dropped 7 bases, with 15 bases sitting between them. This CDR3 has 14 amino acids. Germline V gene sequence: CDR1 SGHDN, CDR2 FVKESK. CDR3 DNA: TGTGCCAGCAGGCGTCAGGGCCGTGGCGGGGAGCTGTTTTTT. Residues: CASRRQGRGGELFF.

The chain has TRBV4-2 and TRBJ2-1; TRBD2 matches at 14 bases. The CDR3 runs 19 residues. The germline CDR1 and CDR2 sequences are LGHNA and YNFKEQ. V was pared by 1 base and J by 4 bases, with 9 bases of the junction left unmatched. CDR3 in DNA: TGTGCCAGCAGCCAAGCGGGACTAGCGGGAGTGGTACGGTACAATGAGCAGTTCTTC. It is translated as CASSQAGLAGVVRYNEQFF.

The chain couples TRBV10-3 to TRBJ1-2; D is possibly TRBD1 (5 bases). Germline V lookup: CDR1 ENHRY, CDR2 SYGVKD. This CDR3 region has 15 residues. With 0 bases removed from V and 1 base from J, the gap between germline ends came to 9 bases. The CDR3 DNA reads TGTGCCATCAGTGAGTCCCACAGGCATAACTATGGCTACACCTTC. Translation gives CAISESHRHNYGYTF.

The V and J genes are TRBV5-5 and TRBJ1-5; D is undetermined. This CDR3 is 14 amino acids long. V lost 1 base and J 5 bases, leaving 10 bases between the germline ends. Germline values: CDR1 SGHKS, CDR2 YYEKEE (reference sequence). The CDR3, as DNA: TGTGCCAGCAGCTTGACACGTGGTGATCAGCCCCAGCATTTT. Translation: CASSLTRGDQPQHF.

The CDR3 spells CASSMRPLGKNGYTF. DNA of the CDR3: TGTGCCAGTAGTATGCGGCCATTAGGAAAGAATGGCTACACCTTC. The chain couples TRBV19 to TRBJ1-2, with D uncertain. The V and J ends lost 3 bases and 6 bases respectively, with 17 bases between them. Looked up from germline, CDR1 is LNHDA and CDR2 is SQIVND (reference sequence). The CDR3 runs 15 residues.

V usage is TRBV4-2 and J usage is TRBJ1-3; unclear D gene. Germline V gene sequence: CDR1 LGHNA, CDR2 YNFKEQ. Deletions cut 0 bases from V and 7 bases from J, with 13 bases between. This CDR3 region has 15 residues. The CDR3 here is CASSQDVGARNTIYF. The CDR3 nucleotides read TGTGCCAGCAGCCAAGATGTGGGAGCTCGGAACACCATATATTTT.

The chain employs TRBV27 and TRBJ2-7; TRBD2 matches 9 bases. CDR1 and CDR2 (germline): MNHEY, SMNVEV (reference sequence). Trimming cost V 2 bases and J 0 bases; bases outside gene matches: 14. This CDR3 has 19 amino acids. This chain's CDR3 is CASSLLLAGPPGNSYEQYF. CDR3 nucleotides: TGTGCCAGCAGTTTACTACTAGCGGGTCCCCCGGGCAACTCCTACGAGCAGTACTTC.

V is TRBV6-4 and J is TRBJ2-1; tentatively, D is TRBD1 (5 bases). In germline, CDR1 is MRHNA, CDR2 SNTAGT. Trimming took 5 bases from V and 2 from J, leaving 7 bases between them. CDR3 size: 13 residues. The chain's CDR3 is CASSRTPYNEQFF. For the CDR3, the DNA is TGTGCCAGCAGTCGGACACCCTACAATGAGCAGTTCTTC.

This clone was seen only a few times. The gene calls are TRBV6-6 and TRBJ1-5; 8 bases are shared with TRBD1. The germline V gene encodes CDR1 MNHNY and CDR2 SVGAGI (reference sequence). CDR3 length equals 15 residues. The trim removed 5 bases at V and 5 bases at J, leaving 8 bases unmatched. As DNA, the CDR3 is TGTGCCAGCAGTCCCCGACAGGGGTGGGATCAGCCCCAGCATTTT. It specifies CASSPRQGWDQPQHF.

V usage is TRBV2 and J usage is TRBJ2-6; possible D gene TRBD1, 5 bases. Germline-derived CDR1 and CDR2 are SNHLY and FYNNEI. The V and J ends lost 3 bases and 1 base respectively, with 13 bases between them. This CDR3 is built from 17 residues. CDR3 amino acids: CASSDALKGSGANVLTF. As DNA, the CDR3 is TGTGCCAGCAGTGATGCCCTGAAGGGGTCTGGGGCCAACGTCCTGACTTTC.

V gene TRBV23-1 combines with J gene TRBJ2-3, with 8 bases matching TRBD1. TRBV23-1 is assigned to the ORF class and has an uncertain function. Losses at the gene ends were 0 bases for V and 2 bases for J; bases not matched to a gene: 10. The CDR3 consists of 18 residues. CDR3 sequence (DNA): TGCGCCAGCAGTCAATCCCCTCGGCGGGACAGGCCCACAGATACGCAGTATTTT. It translates to CASSQSPRRDRPTDTQYF.

This clone was counted only a few times. The chain is built from TRBV19 and TRBJ2-7; TRBD2 matches at 9 bases. CDR1 is LNHDA and CDR2 is SQIVND in the germline V gene (reference sequence). The CDR3 loop spans 15 amino acids. V lost 4 bases to trimming and J lost 3 bases; unmatched junction nucleotides: 7. CDR3 in DNA: TGTGCCAGTAGTAGGCGCGGTAGCGGGAGCTACGAGCAGTACTTC. This translates into CASSRRGSGSYEQYF.

The V gene is TRBV29-1, the J gene TRBJ1-1; maybe TRBD1 (6 bases). This CDR3 has 15 amino acids. Trimming removed 3 bases at V and 1 base at J, with 15 bases between. Germline CDR1 reads SQVTM; CDR2 reads ANQGSEA. This chain's CDR3 is CSVEWQGRKNTEAFF. The CDR3 bases are TGCAGCGTTGAGTGGCAGGGGCGGAAGAACACTGAAGCTTTCTTT.

The chain uses TRBV6-5 and TRBJ1-1; a weak D match, TRBD1 (5 bases). The V gene lost 2 bases and the J gene lost 4 bases, with 11 bases spanning the gap. The CDR3 totals 14 residues. Germline V gene lookup returns CDR1 MNHEY and CDR2 SVGAGI. This chain's CDR3 is CASSYGTGVTEAFF. The CDR3 DNA is TGTGCCAGCAGTTACGGGACGGGGGTCACTGAAGCTTTCTTT.

This clone was observed a single time. Relative to the germline gene, one junction end is altered; a read error may explain this. This rearrangement joins TRBV7-7 to TRBJ1-5; D not resolved. Germline assignment: CDR1 SSHAT and CDR2 FNYEAQ (reference sequence). There are 13 residues in the CDR3. The DNA for the CDR3 is TGTGCTAGCAGCTCCGGTCCTAATCAGCCCCAGCATTTT. Its translation is CASSSGPNQPQHF.